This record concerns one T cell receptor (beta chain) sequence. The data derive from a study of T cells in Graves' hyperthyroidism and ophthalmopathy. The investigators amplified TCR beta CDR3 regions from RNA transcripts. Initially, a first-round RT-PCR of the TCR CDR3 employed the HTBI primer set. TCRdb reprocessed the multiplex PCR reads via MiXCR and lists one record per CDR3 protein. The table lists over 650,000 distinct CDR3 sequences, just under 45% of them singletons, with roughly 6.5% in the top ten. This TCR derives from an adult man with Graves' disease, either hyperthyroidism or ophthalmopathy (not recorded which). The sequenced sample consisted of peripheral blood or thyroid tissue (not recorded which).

The CDR3 DNA reads as TGTGCCAGCAGCCACTCGGCCGGGACAGGGGTAGGCGAGCAGTACTTC. This encodes CASSHSAGTGVGEQYF. The rearrangement links TRBV7-9 to TRBJ2-7; 10 nucleotides line up with TRBD1. The germline V gene encodes CDR1 SEHNR and CDR2 FQNEAQ (reference sequence). The ends lost 5 bases at V and 6 bases at J; junction bases unmatched: 13. The CDR3 runs 16 residues.